This T cell receptor (beta chain) emerged from a study of regulatory T cells in long-lasting Graves disease. Study-wide context: Persistence in Graves' disease denoted antithyroid drug use beyond 5 years alongside positive TSH receptor antibodies.

TCR beta libraries were built with iRepertoire HTBI primers and Arm-PCR of CDR3 regions. Each CDR3 protein is one row after TCRdb ran MiXCR on the multiplex PCR reads. The sample has around 340,000 distinct CDR3 sequences, less than 20% seen once. Indicated time point: persistent/refractory GD, antithyroid drugs over 5 years with positive TRAb. PBMC RNA served as the TCR library source. This sample comprised peripheral blood mononuclear cells (PBMCs), obtained when the disease was refractory, from a patient treated with antithyroid drugs. The clonotype comes from a female donor with Graves disease.

The CDR3: CASSPRERLAGFVETQYF. In DNA form, the CDR3 reads TGTGCCAGCAGCCCACGGGAAAGACTAGCGGGATTTGTTGAGACCCAGTACTTC. The chain employs TRBV7-9 and TRBJ2-5, with 11 bases lining up with TRBD2. V shed 5 bases, J shed 5 bases, and the junction held 16 bases outside the gene matches. Germline CDR1 and CDR2: SEHNR and FQNEAQ (reference sequence). This CDR3 has 18 amino acids.